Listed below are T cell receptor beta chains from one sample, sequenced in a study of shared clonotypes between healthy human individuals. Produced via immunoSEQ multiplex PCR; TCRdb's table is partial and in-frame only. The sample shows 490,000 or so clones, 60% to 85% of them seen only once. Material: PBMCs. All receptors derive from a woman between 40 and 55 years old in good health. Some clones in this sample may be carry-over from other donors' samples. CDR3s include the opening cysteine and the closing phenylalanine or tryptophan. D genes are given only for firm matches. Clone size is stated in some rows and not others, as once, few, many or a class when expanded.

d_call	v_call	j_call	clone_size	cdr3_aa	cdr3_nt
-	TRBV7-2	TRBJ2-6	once	CASSHISGANVLTF	TGTGCCAGCAGCCATATCTCTGGGGCCAACGTCCTGACTTTC
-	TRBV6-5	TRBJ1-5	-	CASSYSSDSNQPQHF	TGTGCCAGCAGTTACTCGTCTGATAGCAATCAGCCCCAGCATTTT
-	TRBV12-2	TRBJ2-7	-	CASRLGGDRDYEQYF	TGTGCAAGTCGCTTAGGGGGAGACAGGGACTACGAGCAGTACTTC
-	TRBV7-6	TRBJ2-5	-	CASSPGSSGETQYF	TGTGCCAGCAGCCCCGGAAGTAGCGGTGAGACCCAGTACTTC
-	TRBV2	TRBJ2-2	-	CASSGDRTNTGELFF	TGTGCCAGCAGTGGAGACAGGACGAACACCGGGGAGCTGTTTTTT
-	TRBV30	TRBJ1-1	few	CAWSEGTGVNTEAFF	TGTGCCTGGAGCGAAGGGACGGGGGTGAACACTGAAGCTTTCTTT
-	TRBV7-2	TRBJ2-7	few	CASSLAGAYLDEQYF	TGTGCCAGCAGCTTAGCTGGGGCATACTTGGACGAGCAGTACTTC
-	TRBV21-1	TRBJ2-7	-	CASSKGTWADKGDYEQYF	TGTGCCAGCAGCAAAGGAACATGGGCCGACAAGGGGGACTACGAGCAGTACTTC
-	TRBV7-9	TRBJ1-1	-	CASSPDIIEAFF	TGTGCCAGCAGCCCCGATATTATTGAAGCTTTCTTT
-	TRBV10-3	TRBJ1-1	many	CAISGGSGTEAFF	TGTGCCATCAGTGGGGGGTCAGGAACTGAAGCTTTCTTT
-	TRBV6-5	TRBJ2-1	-	CASSYLDGEQFF	TGTGCCAGCAGTTATCTGGACGGAGAGCAGTTCTTC
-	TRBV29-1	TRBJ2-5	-	CSVEKGNQETQYF	TGCAGCGTTGAAAAAGGGAACCAAGAGACCCAGTACTTC
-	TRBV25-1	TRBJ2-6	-	CASSETGSGANVLTF	TGTGCCAGCAGTGAAACCGGCTCTGGGGCCAACGTCCTGACTTTC
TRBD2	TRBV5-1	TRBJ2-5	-	CASSPTSAQETQYF	TGCGCCAGCAGTCCTACTAGCGCGCAAGAGACCCAGTACTTC
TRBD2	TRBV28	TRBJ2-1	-	CASSPLAGVGNEQFF	TGTGCCAGCAGTCCGTTAGCGGGAGTGGGCAATGAGCAGTTCTTC
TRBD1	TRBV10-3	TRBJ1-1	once	CATASGTGVNTEAFF	TGTGCCACCGCTTCCGGGACAGGGGTTAACACTGAAGCTTTCTTT
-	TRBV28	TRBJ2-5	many	CASSRDSQETQYF	TGTGCCAGCAGTCGGGACTCCCAAGAGACCCAGTACTTC
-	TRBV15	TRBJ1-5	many	CATSEGRSNQPQHF	TGTGCCACCAGCGAGGGGCGGAGCAATCAGCCCCAGCATTTT
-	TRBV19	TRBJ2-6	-	CASTKFPTGSGANVLTF	TGTGCCAGTACCAAATTCCCAACAGGGTCTGGGGCCAACGTCCTGACTTTC
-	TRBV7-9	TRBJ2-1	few	CASSLSTSYNEQFF	TGTGCCAGCAGCTTATCCACCTCCTACAATGAGCAGTTCTTC
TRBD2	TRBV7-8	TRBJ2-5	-	CASSTIAGGETQYF	TGTGCCAGCAGCACAATAGCGGGAGGAGAGACCCAGTACTTC
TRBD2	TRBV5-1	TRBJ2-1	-	CASSWGTSGDNEQFF	TGCGCCAGCAGCTGGGGGACTAGCGGCGACAATGAGCAGTTCTTC
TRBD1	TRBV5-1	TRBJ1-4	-	CASTLNRGEKLFF	TGCGCCAGCACCCTGAACAGGGGTGAAAAACTGTTTTTT
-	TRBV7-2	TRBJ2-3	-	CASSLGSLGDTQYF	TGTGCCAGCAGCTTAGGGTCCCTCGGAGATACGCAGTATTTT
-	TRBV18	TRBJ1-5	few	CASSDGYDQPQHF	TGTGCCAGCTCTGATGGGTACGATCAGCCCCAGCATTTT
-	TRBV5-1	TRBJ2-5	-	CASSSPVGVKLVETQYF	TGCGCCAGCAGCTCGCCGGTTGGTGTCAAGTTGGTAGAGACCCAGTACTTC
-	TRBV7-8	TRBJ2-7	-	CASSPRTYEQYF	TGTGCCAGCAGCCCCCGGACCTACGAGCAGTACTTC
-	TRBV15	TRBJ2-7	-	CATSRPSGEQYF	TGTGCCACCAGCAGACCCTCGGGGGAGCAGTACTTC
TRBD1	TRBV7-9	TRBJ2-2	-	CASSSGGQAMWELFF	TGTGCCAGCAGCTCGGGTGGACAGGCAATGTGGGAGCTGTTTTTT
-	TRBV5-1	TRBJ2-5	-	CASSRDTQETQYF	TGCGCCAGCAGCCGGGACACCCAAGAGACCCAGTACTTC
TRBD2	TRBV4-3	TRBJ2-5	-	CASSQFSGRGETQYF	TGCGCCAGCAGCCAATTTAGCGGGAGAGGAGAGACCCAGTACTTC
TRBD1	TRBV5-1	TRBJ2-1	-	CASSLAGGQGSYNEQFF	TGCGCCAGCAGCTTGGCCGGCGGACAGGGCTCCTACAATGAGCAGTTCTTC